The TCR beta chain described here comes from a study of blood T cell repertoires in COVID-19. Study-level background: Samples representing acute and convalescent COVID-19 were sourced from the United States, Italy and Spain. The analysed material was cDNA or gDNA that came from T cells, B-cell-depleted T cells, or PBMCs.

In the original workflow: By means of reference gene primer amplification, nucleated cell counts were estimated. The protocol was immunoSEQ multiplex PCR, while the TCRdb copy is restricted to in-frame clones and leaves out a portion. Clone size and V and J calls were adopted from that table, with D and trimming inferred from the DNA. The table has around 45,000 clones, approximately 80% seen once; the top ten hold around 22%. This clone was recorded once. V was clipped by 10 bases and J by 3 bases; unmatched bases: 14. Germline V gives CDR1 SGHVS, CDR2 FQNEAQ. The CDR3 is made up of 15 amino acids. The J gene is TRBJ2-7, the V gene TRBV7-8; 8 bases agree with TRBD2. The source material was peripheral blood. The receptor comes from a woman aged 60-75 years with acute or convalescent COVID-19. The CDR3 nucleotides read TGTGCCATCTCCCCCTCGACGGGGGGGCTCTACGAGCAGTACTTC. Translating gives CAISPSTGGLYEQYF.